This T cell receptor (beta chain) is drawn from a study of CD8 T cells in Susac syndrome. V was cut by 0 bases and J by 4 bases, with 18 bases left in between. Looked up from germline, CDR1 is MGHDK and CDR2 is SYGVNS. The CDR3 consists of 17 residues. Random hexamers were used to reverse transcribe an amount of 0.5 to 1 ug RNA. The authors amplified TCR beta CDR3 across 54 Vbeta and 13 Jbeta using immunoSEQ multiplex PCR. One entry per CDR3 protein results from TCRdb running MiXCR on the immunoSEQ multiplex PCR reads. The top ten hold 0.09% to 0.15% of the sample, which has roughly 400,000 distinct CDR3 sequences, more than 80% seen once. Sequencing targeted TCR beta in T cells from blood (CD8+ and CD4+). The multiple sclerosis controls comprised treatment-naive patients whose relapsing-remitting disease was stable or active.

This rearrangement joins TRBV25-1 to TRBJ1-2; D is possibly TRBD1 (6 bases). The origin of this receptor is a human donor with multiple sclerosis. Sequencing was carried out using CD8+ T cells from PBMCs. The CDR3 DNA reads TGTGCCAGCAGTGAATATTTTGCCCAGGGGACAAGCTATGGCTACACCTTC. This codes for CASSEYFAQGTSYGYTF.